The rows below give T cell receptor beta chains drawn from one sample of a study of T cell responses to AZD1222 COVID-19 vaccine. Some clones are missing from TCRdb's copy, which holds only in-frame ones; the method was immunoSEQ multiplex PCR. Found here are around 150,000 clones, approximately 92% of them singletons; the top ten hold 2.3%. Source: peripheral blood, taken on day 0 of AZD1222 vaccination. These receptors were collected from an adult in good health. The CDR3 runs from the conserved cysteine through the conserved F or W. The D gene is left open where the match is weak. Part of the rows lack a size; the others show once, few, many or a class for expanded clones.

TRBJ2-1,-,-,19,TRBV7-3,TGTGCCAGCAGCTCCACAGGTCGTTGGAGGACCCGCTCCTACAATGAGCAGTTCTTC,CASSSTGRWRTRSYNEQFF
TRBJ2-7,once,TRBD2,15,TRBV27,TGTGCCAGCAGTACCGGGACTAGCGGGAAATACGAGCAGTACTTC,CASSTGTSGKYEQYF
TRBJ2-2,few,-,14,TRBV6-1,TGTGCCAGCAGTGATAAGGCTAGCCCCGGGGAGCTGTTTTTT,CASSDKASPGELFF
TRBJ1-2,-,-,10,TRBV19,TGTGCCAGTACGGGCTATGGCTACACCTTC,CASTGYGYTF
TRBJ2-3,-,TRBD1,16,TRBV5-1,TGCGCCAGCAGCTCAATGACAGGGCAGGGAACAGATACGCAGTATTTT,CASSSMTGQGTDTQYF
TRBJ1-3,-,TRBD1,17,TRBV19,TGTGCCAGTAGTATTCTTACAGGGGGAAGCTCTGGAAACACCATATATTTT,CASSILTGGSSGNTIYF
TRBJ2-7,-,-,14,TRBV11-1,TGTGCCAGCAGCTTAGACAGCAGCTCCTACGAGCAGTACTTC,CASSLDSSSYEQYF
TRBJ1-1,-,TRBD1,14,TRBV13,TGTGCCAGCAGCTACGGGACAGGAAGAAATGAAGCTTTCTTT,CASSYGTGRNEAFF
TRBJ1-1,-,-,11,TRBV29-1,TGCAGCGTTCTAGGTGGCACTGAAGCTTTCTTT,CSVLGGTEAFF
TRBJ2-1,-,TRBD1,14,TRBV6-5,TGTGCCAGCAGTTACTGGGACAGTAACAATGAGCAGTTCTTC,CASSYWDSNNEQFF
TRBJ2-3,once,TRBD2,16,TRBV4-1,TGCGCCAGCAGCCAGGGGGACTACCTTACAACAGATACGCAGTATTTT,CASSQGDYLTTDTQYF
TRBJ2-5,-,-,15,TRBV3-1/TRBV3-2,TGTGCCAGCAGCCCAGCCGGGTACTACCAAGAGACCCAGTACTTC,CASSPAGYYQETQYF
TRBJ2-2,-,TRBD1,15,TRBV7-8,TGTGCCAGCAGGTGGGGGACAGGGGACACCGGGGAGCTGTTTTTT,CASRWGTGDTGELFF
TRBJ1-1,-,-,15,TRBV27,TGTGCCAGCAGCCTACTGGAACGACAGATCCCAGAAGCTTTCTTT,CASSLLERQIPEAFF